The TCR beta chain under discussion was sequenced for a study of CD8+ T cells in alopecia areata. Study background: Oral tofacitinib (5 to 10 mg twice daily) was administered to treated patients. Study-level points and caveats: Tofacitinib significantly lowered scalp clonality and expanded CD8+ clones among the top 100.

RNA extraction was followed by reverse transcription into cDNA, which acted as the sequencing template. The table came from immunoSEQ multiplex PCR; TCRdb's copy has only in-frame clones and leaves some out. The repertoire consists of approximately 120,000 clones, with around 60% occurring once and the leading ten covering 5% to 7%. Remarks on this clone: Its target is not known.

CDR1 SNHLY and CDR2 FYNNEI come from the germline V gene. The junction had 13 bases not matched to a gene; V was cut back by 8 bases and J by 8 bases. The CDR3 runs 15 residues. Treatment denoted: oral pan-JAK inhibitor, 5-10 mg twice daily. The sequence was collected from a human donor with alopecia areata. The V and J genes are TRBV2 and TRBJ2-2, with TRBD1 matching over 8 bases. Source: CD4+ T cells sorted from blood, taken at week 4, from a patient treated with tofacitinib. The CDR3 DNA follows: TGTGCCAGCGCCGGACAGGGCCAACGAGGGGGGGAGCTGTTTTTT. Protein product: CASAGQGQRGGELFF. The complete variable domain, with remaining parts taken from reference TRBV2 and TRBJ2-2, reads EPEVTQTPSHQVTQMGQEVILRCVPISNHLYFYWYRQILGQKVEFLVSFYNNEISEKSEIFDDQFSVERPDGSNFTLKIRSTKLEDSAMYFCASAGQGQRGGELFFGEGSRLTVL.